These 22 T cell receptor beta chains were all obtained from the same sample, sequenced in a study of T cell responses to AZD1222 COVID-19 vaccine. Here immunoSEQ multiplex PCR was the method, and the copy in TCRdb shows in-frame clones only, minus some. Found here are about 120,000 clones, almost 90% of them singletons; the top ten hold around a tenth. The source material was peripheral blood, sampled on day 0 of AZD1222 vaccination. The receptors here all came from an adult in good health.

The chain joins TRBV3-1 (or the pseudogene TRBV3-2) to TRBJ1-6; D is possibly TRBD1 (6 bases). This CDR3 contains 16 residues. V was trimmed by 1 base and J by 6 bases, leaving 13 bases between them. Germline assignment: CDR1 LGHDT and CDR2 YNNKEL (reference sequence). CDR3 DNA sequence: TGTGCCAGCAGCCAAGGACAGGACGGCCGTAATTCACCCCTCCACTTT. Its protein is CASSQGQDGRNSPLHF.

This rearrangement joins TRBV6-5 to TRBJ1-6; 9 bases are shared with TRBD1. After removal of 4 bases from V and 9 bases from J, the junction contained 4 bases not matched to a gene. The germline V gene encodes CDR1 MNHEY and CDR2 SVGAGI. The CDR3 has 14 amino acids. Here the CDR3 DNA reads TGTGCCAGCAGTTTCCGGGACAGGGCTTCACCCCTCCACTTT. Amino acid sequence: CASSFRDRASPLHF.

The CDR3 DNA reads as TGTGCCAGCAGCTCCAGCCCCCATATATCTAACTATGGCTACACCTTC. Translated: CASSSSPHISNYGYTF. The chain joins TRBV5-5 to TRBJ1-2; D gene ambiguous. Trimming took 3 bases from V and 0 from J, leaving 15 bases between them. The CDR3 totals 16 residues. Germline values: CDR1 SGHKS, CDR2 YYEKEE (reference sequence).

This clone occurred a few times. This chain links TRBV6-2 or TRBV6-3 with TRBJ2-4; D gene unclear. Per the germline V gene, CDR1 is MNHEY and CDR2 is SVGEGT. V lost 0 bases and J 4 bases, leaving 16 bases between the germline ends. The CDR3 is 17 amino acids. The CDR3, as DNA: TGTGCCAGCAGTTACTCGTTTAGCCGGGCAGCGAAAAACATTCAGTACTTC. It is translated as CASSYSFSRAAKNIQYF.

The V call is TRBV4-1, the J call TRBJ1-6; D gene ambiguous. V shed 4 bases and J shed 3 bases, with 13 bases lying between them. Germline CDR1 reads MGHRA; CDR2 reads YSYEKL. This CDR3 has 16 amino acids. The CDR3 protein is CASSPTGNSYNSPLHF. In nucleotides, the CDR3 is TGCGCCAGCAGCCCGACGGGGAACAGCTATAATTCACCCCTCCACTTT.

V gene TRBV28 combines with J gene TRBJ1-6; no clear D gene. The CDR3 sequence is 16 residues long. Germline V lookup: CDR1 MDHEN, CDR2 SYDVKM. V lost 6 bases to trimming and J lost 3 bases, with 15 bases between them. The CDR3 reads CASRESGSGYNSPLHF. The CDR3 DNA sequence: TGTGCCAGCAGAGAGTCGGGGTCCGGCTATAATTCACCCCTCCACTTT.

The CDR3 DNA follows: TGTGCCAGCAGCCTCACGGGGTCCCAGCCCCAGCATTTT. Protein sequence: CASSLTGSQPQHF. V and J are TRBV6-2 or TRBV6-3 and TRBJ1-5; the D is unclear. Germline CDR1 MNHEY, CDR2 SVGEGT. V lost 6 bases and J 7 bases, leaving 13 bases between the germline ends. The CDR3 runs to 13 residues.

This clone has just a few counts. The CDR3 DNA is TGTGCCTGGAGTCGAGGGGCTATGGAAGCTTTCTTT. This sequence encodes CAWSRGAMEAFF. The rearrangement links TRBV30 to TRBJ1-1; D is possibly TRBD1 (5 bases). With 2 bases removed from V and 8 bases from J, the gap between germline ends came to 12 bases. Germline lookup yields CDR1 GTSNPN and CDR2 SVGIG (reference sequence). CDR3 length: 12 amino acids.

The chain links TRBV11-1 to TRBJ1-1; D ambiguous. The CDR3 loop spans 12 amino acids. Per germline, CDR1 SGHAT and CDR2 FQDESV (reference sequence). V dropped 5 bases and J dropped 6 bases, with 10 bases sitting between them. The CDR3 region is CASSPDRAEAFF. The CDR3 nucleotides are TGTGCCAGCAGCCCGGACCGTGCTGAAGCTTTCTTT.

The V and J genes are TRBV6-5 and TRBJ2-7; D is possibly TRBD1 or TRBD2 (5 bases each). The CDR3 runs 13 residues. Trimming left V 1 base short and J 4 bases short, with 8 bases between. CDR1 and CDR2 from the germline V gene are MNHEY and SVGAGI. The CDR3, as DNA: TGTGCCAGCAGTTACTTTGGGGGTTACGAGCAGTACTTC. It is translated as CASSYFGGYEQYF.

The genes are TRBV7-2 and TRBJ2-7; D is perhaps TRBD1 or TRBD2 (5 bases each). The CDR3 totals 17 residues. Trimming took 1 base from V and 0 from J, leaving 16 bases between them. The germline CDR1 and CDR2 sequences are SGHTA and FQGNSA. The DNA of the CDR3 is TGTGCCAGCAGCTTAGAGGGCTGGAGAGGGGACTCCTACGAGCAGTACTTC. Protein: CASSLEGWRGDSYEQYF.

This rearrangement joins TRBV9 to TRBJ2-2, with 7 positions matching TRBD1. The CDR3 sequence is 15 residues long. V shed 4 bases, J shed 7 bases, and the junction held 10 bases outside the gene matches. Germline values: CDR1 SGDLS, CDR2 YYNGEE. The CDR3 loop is CASSFQGVAVGELFF. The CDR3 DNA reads TGTGCCAGCAGCTTCCAGGGGGTGGCCGTCGGGGAGCTGTTTTTT.

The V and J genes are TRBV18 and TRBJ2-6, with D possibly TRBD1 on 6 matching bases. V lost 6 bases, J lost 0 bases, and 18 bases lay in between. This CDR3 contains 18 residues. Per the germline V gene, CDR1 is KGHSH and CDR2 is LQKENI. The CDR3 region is CASSPTTGPRSGANVLTF. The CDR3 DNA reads TGTGCCAGCTCGCCTACGACAGGACCTCGCTCTGGGGCCAACGTCCTGACTTTC.

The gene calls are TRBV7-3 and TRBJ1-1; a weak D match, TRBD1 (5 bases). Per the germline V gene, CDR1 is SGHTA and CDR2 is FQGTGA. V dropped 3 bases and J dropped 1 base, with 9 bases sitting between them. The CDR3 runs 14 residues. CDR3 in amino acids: CASSFTGPNTEAFF. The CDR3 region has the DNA TGTGCCAGCAGCTTTACAGGACCGAACACTGAAGCTTTCTTT.

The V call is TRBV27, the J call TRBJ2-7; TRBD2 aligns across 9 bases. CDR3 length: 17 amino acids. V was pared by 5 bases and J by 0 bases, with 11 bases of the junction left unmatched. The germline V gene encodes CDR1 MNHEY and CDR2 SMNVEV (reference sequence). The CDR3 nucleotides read TGTGCCAGCAGTCACGGACTAGCGCGAAGCTACTCCTACGAGCAGTACTTC. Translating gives CASSHGLARSYSYEQYF.

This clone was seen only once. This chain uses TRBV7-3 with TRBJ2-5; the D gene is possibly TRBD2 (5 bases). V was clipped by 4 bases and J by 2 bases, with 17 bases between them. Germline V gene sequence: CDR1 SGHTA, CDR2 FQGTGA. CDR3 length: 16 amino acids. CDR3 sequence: CASSSSGIGMQETQYF. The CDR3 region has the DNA TGTGCCAGCAGCTCCTCCGGGATCGGTATGCAAGAGACCCAGTACTTC.

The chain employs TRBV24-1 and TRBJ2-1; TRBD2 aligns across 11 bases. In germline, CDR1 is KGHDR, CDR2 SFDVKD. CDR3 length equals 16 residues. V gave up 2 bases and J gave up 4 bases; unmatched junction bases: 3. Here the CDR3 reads CATSDSGTSGYNEQFF. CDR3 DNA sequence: TGTGCCACCAGTGATTCCGGGACTAGCGGATACAATGAGCAGTTCTTC.

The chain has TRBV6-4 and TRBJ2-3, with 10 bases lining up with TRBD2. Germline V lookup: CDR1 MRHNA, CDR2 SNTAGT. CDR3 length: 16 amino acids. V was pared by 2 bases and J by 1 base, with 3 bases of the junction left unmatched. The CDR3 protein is CASSDGTSVRTDTQYF. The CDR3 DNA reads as TGTGCCAGCAGTGACGGGACTAGCGTACGCACAGATACGCAGTATTTT.

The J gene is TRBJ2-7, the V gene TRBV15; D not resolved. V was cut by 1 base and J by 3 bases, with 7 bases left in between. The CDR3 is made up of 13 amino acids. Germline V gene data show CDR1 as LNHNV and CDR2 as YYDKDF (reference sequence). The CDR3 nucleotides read TGTGCCACCAGCAGAGGACCCATCTACGAGCAGTACTTC. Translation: CATSRGPIYEQYF.

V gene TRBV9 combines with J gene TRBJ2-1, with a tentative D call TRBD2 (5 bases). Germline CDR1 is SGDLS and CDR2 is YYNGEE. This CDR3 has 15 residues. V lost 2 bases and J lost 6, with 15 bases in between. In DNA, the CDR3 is TGTGCCAGCAGCGTCGGGGATTGGGTGGGCAATGAGCAGTTCTTC. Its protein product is CASSVGDWVGNEQFF.

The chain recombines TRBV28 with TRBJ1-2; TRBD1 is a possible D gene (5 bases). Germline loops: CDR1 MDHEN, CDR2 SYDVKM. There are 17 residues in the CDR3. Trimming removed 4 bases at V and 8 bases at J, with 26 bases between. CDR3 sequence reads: CASSYPWEAGLSGGYTF. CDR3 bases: TGTGCCAGCAGTTACCCATGGGAGGCAGGGTTGTCGGGCGGCTACACCTTC.

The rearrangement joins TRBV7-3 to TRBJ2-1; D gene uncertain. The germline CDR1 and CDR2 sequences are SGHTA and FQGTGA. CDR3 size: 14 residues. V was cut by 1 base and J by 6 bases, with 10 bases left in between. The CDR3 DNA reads TGTGCCAGCAGCTTAAGAGTGGATAGCAATGAGCAGTTCTTC. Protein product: CASSLRVDSNEQFF.